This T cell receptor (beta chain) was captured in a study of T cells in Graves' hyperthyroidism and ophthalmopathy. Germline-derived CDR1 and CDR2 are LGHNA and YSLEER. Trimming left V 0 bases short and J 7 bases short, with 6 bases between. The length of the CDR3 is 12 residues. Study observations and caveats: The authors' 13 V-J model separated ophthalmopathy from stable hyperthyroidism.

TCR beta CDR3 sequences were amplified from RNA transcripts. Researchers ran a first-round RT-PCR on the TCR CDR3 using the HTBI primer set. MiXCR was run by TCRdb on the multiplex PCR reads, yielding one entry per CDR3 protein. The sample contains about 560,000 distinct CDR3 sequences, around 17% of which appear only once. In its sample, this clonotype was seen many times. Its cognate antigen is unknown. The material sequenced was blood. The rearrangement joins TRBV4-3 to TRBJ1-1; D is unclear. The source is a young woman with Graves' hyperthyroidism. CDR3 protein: CASSQDASEAFF. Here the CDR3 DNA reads TGCGCCAGCAGCCAAGATGCGAGTGAAGCTTTCTTT.